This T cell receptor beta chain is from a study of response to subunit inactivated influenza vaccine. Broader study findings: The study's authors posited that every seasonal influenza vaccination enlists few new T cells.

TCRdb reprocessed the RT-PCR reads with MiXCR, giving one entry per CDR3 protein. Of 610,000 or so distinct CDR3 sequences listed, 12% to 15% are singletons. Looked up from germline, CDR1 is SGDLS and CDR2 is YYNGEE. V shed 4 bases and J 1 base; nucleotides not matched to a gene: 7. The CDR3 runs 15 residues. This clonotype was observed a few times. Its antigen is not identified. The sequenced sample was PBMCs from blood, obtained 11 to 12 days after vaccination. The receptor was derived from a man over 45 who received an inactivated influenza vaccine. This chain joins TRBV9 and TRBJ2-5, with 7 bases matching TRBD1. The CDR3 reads CASSPQQGIQETQYF. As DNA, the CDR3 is TGTGCCAGCAGCCCACAACAGGGGATCCAAGAGACCCAGTACTTC.